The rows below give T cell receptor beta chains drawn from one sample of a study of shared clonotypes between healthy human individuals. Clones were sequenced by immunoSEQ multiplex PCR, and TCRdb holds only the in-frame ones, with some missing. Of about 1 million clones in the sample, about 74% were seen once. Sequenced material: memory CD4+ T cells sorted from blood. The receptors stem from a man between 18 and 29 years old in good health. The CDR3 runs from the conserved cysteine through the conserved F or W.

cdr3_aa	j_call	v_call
CASRTSSSYEQYF	TRBJ2-7	TRBV28
CASSPRDRGISGNTIYF	TRBJ1-3	TRBV18
CASSQGVAGGTDTQYF	TRBJ2-3	TRBV4-2
CASSVDGRGEKLFF	TRBJ1-4	TRBV9
CASTRRIRYNEQFF	TRBJ2-1	TRBV2
CAWSFGRGIGELFF	TRBJ2-2	TRBV30
CASSIQGQANTEAFF	TRBJ1-1	TRBV19
CASSPWTVLNTEAFF	TRBJ1-1	TRBV18
CASSIVLSRTSPSYEQYF	TRBJ2-7	TRBV19
CASSLSGAFTSGTQYF	TRBJ2-3	TRBV5-8
CASSGGLSGQYF	TRBJ2-7	TRBV19
CAWKLQGASEQYF	TRBJ2-7	TRBV30
CASSPQEPSYEQYF	TRBJ2-7	TRBV9
CASSQDQGERGYTF	TRBJ1-2	TRBV4-2
CAIGAGTGSYEQYF	TRBJ2-7	TRBV10-3
CASSQESGRSADTQYF	TRBJ2-3	TRBV4-1
CASSLSARSQETQYF	TRBJ2-5	TRBV7-2
CASSLGWLGEKLFF	TRBJ1-4	TRBV7-2
CASSGRLGDTQYF	TRBJ2-3	TRBV4-3
CASSRGQGNYGYTF	TRBJ1-2	TRBV9
CASSDQSTGNQPQHF	TRBJ1-5	TRBV2
CASSGDRGRGNGYTF	TRBJ1-2	TRBV2
CASSPTGTGEQYF	TRBJ2-7	TRBV7-9
CASSQTTPAGKLFF	TRBJ1-4	TRBV5-1
CASSQEYGREYEQYF	TRBJ2-7	TRBV4-3
CASTLGLAVYNEQFF	TRBJ2-1	TRBV11-2
CAWSDWVAGELFF	TRBJ2-2	TRBV30
CASSFGQGWNGYTF	TRBJ1-2	TRBV5-6
CASSFPRRTEQFF	TRBJ2-1	TRBV7-9
CASSDGLTAYEQYF	TRBJ2-7	TRBV7-2
CAWSGQGNEKLFF	TRBJ1-4	TRBV30
CATIDDSNQPQHF	TRBJ1-5	TRBV5-5
CASSLDGTYGYTF	TRBJ1-2	TRBV5-1
CASSLSGQGNSPLHF	TRBJ1-6	TRBV5-1
CASSAAGSNQPQHF	TRBJ1-5	TRBV9
CASSIIQYSGANVLTF	TRBJ2-6	TRBV19
CASSEGLLAGVNEQFF	TRBJ2-1	TRBV6-1
CASMGTSGSTDTQYF	TRBJ2-3	TRBV6-1
CASSPSDKVSYEQYF	TRBJ2-7	TRBV9
CASRDGILQFF	TRBJ2-1	TRBV6-1
CASSDGLAGVTDTQYF	TRBJ2-3	TRBV9
CSVEVGTSYEQYF	TRBJ2-7	TRBV29-1
CASTSRVTEAFF	TRBJ1-1	TRBV19
CASSLSSGRLYEQYF	TRBJ2-7	TRBV7-9
CASSNGGNTIYF	TRBJ1-3	TRBV6-5
CASSLVGGIAVNEQFF	TRBJ2-1	TRBV7-9
CASSLDLPRGRGPGNTIYF	TRBJ1-3	TRBV11-2
CASTDSGVDEKLFF	TRBJ1-4	TRBV2
CASSPWMGNTIYF	TRBJ1-3	TRBV7-2
CAISRSPTGGNTEAFF	TRBJ1-1	TRBV10-3